This TCR beta chain comes out of a study of cytomegalovirus exposure and HLA in healthy donors. Findings of the study overall: Across all donors, roughly uniform sequencing depth was an assumption of the presence/absence analyses. An apparent linkage of common viral pathogens to several of the most significant clusters emerged in a later analysis. Rare TCR sequences dominated, though some public TCRs recurred in many donors.

The V end lost 11 bases, the J end lost 4 bases, and 16 bases lay between the germline ends. CDR3 length equals 13 residues. Looked up from germline, CDR1 is PRHDT and CDR2 is FYEKMQ (reference sequence). The PCR contained 60 Vbeta and 13 Jbeta primers. The repertoire was sequenced with immunoSEQ multiplex PCR; TCRdb's copy has only in-frame clones and lacks some. The data contain about 82,000 clones, approximately 80% of them seen just once; the ten biggest clones take up approximately 19%. Worth noting for this clone: Its antigen is unidentified.

The donors were healthy bone marrow donors. This clonotype was obtained from a man between 70 and 80 years old in good health and CMV-seropositive. The chain uses TRBV13 and TRBJ2-3; D possibly corresponds to TRBD1 (5 bases). What was sequenced was PBMCs. CDR3 DNA: TGTGCCGTCTCGACAGTTGGGGCAGATACGCAGTATTTT. Translated: CAVSTVGADTQYF. Full variable domain (missing parts from reference TRBV13 and TRBJ2-3): AAGVIQSPRHLIKEKRETATLKCYPIPRHDTVYWYQQGPGQDPQFLISFYEKMQSDKGSIPDRFSAQQFSDYHSELNMSSLELGDSALYFCAVSTVGADTQYFGPGTRLTVL.